A single sample is the source of the 3 T cell receptor beta chains below, sequenced in a study of OX40 agonist ivuxolimab in advanced cancers. Assay: immunoSEQ multiplex PCR; the TCRdb copy retains only in-frame clones and omits some. The top ten clones hold roughly 6.4% of a sample with tens of thousands of clones, 93% of them seen once. Sequencing used CD4+ or CD8+ T cells sorted from blood, obtained in a trial of the OX40 agonist ivuxolimab. All receptors come from an adult with an advanced solid tumor such as melanoma, head and neck, liver or kidney cancer.

This clone came up once. The chain joins TRBV27 to TRBJ1-1, with TRBD1 identical over 7 bases. V was pared by 0 bases and J by 5 bases, with 3 bases of the junction left unmatched. In germline, CDR1 is MNHEY, CDR2 SMNVEV (reference sequence). CDR3 length: 14 amino acids. CDR3 in amino acids: CASSLSGGKTEAFF. CDR3 DNA sequence: TGTGCCAGCAGTTTATCAGGGGGCAAGACTGAAGCTTTCTTT.

This chain uses TRBV19 with TRBJ1-3; D gene uncertain. Germline V lookup: CDR1 LNHDA, CDR2 SQIVND (reference sequence). This CDR3 is 16 amino acids long. V was cut by 2 bases and J by 3 bases, with 14 bases left in between. CDR3 protein: CASSIWSGNSGNTIYF. The CDR3 nucleotides are TGTGCCAGTAGTATATGGAGTGGGAACAGTGGAAACACCATATATTTT.

J is TRBJ1-2 and V is TRBV25-1; perhaps TRBD1 as D (5 bases). CDR3 length: 12 residues. Per germline, CDR1 MGHDK and CDR2 SYGVNS. V lost 5 bases, J lost 11 bases, and 15 bases lay in between. CDR3 protein: CASSRRGGGYTF. The DNA for the CDR3 is TGTGCCAGCAGTCGAAGGGGCGGGGGTTACACCTTC.